Here is one TCR beta chain with its context. These data are taken from a study of blood T cell repertoires in COVID-19. Study-wide background: Material from acute and convalescent COVID-19 was sourced from the United States, Italy and Spain. T cells, B-cell-depleted T cells, or PBMCs provided the cDNA or gDNA that served as material.

Repertoires were generated with immunoSEQ multiplex PCR, while TCRdb's copy carries only in-frame clones and drops some. The sample yields 50,000 to 60,000 clones, nearly 90% seen once. The CDR3 extends over 16 amino acids. With 4 bases clipped from V and 7 bases from J, the junction kept 10 bases outside the gene matches. Germline V CDR1 and CDR2: LNHDA, SQIVND (reference sequence). The chain recombines TRBV19 with TRBJ1-5, with 10 bases matching TRBD1. The TCR was taken from a man in his fifties or sixties with acute or convalescent COVID-19. Input material: peripheral blood. CDR3 residues: CASSSGQGGRKQPQHF. The CDR3 nucleotides read TGTGCCAGTAGTAGTGGACAGGGGGGGAGGAAACAGCCCCAGCATTTT.